What follows are 26 T cell receptor beta chains derived from one specimen sequenced in a study of T cell responses to AZD1222 COVID-19 vaccine. The protocol was immunoSEQ multiplex PCR, while the TCRdb copy is restricted to in-frame clones and leaves out a portion. The sample has under 30,000 clones; around 93% are singletons. The material was peripheral blood, obtained 28 days after the second AZD1222 dose. All receptors come from an adult who received the AZD1222 COVID-19 vaccine.

Remarks on this clone: At one end, the junction sequence differs from germline, possibly due to a read error. V gene TRBV7-7 combines with J gene TRBJ2-2, with 8 bases matching TRBD1. Per the germline V gene, CDR1 is SSHAT and CDR2 is FNYEAQ (reference sequence). The CDR3 sequence is 17 residues long. The CDR3 DNA follows: TGTGCTAGCAGCTTAGCGAGACAGGGGACGAACACCGGGGAGCTGTTTTTT. It encodes CASSLARQGTNTGELFF.

This clone was detected only once. The chain carries TRBV6-5 and TRBJ1-2; 7 bases align to TRBD1. Per the germline V gene, CDR1 is MNHEY and CDR2 is SVGAGI. V dropped 6 bases and J dropped 0; count of bases not matched to a gene: 7. The CDR3 contains 15 residues. The CDR3 region has the DNA TGTGCCAGCAGATCACCGGGACAGACTAACTATGGCTACACCTTC. This sequence encodes CASRSPGQTNYGYTF.

The chain employs TRBV6-4 and TRBJ1-2; D might be TRBD1 (5 bases). The germline V gene encodes CDR1 MRHNA and CDR2 SNTAGT. V gave up 5 bases and J gave up 6 bases, with 22 bases separating them. The CDR3 has 16 amino acids. The CDR3 protein is CASSPRNRGGRDGYTF. The CDR3 DNA sequence: TGTGCCAGCAGTCCCCGAAACCGGGGGGGTAGAGATGGCTACACCTTC.

This clone was detected only once. This rearrangement joins TRBV11-1 to TRBJ2-1; 9 nucleotides match TRBD1. The germline V gene has CDR1 SGHAT and CDR2 FQDESV (reference sequence). V lost 5 bases, J lost 3 bases, and 2 bases stayed unmatched. The CDR3 runs to 14 residues. In DNA form, the CDR3 reads TGTGCCAGCAGCAGGGACAGGGACTACAATGAGCAGTTCTTC. Protein: CASSRDRDYNEQFF.

The V and J genes are TRBV2 and TRBJ2-2; perhaps TRBD1 as D (7 bases). Germline loops: CDR1 SNHLY, CDR2 FYNNEI. The V end lost 4 bases, the J end lost 4 bases, and 19 bases lay between the germline ends. The CDR3 loop spans 17 amino acids. The CDR3 is CASSVGLGGGLTGELFF. CDR3 sequence (DNA): TGTGCCAGCAGTGTTGGTCTCGGAGGGGGCCTCACCGGGGAGCTGTTTTTT.

V is TRBV4-3 and J is TRBJ2-3, with D hard to call. The V gene lost 0 bases and the J gene lost 6 bases, with 7 bases spanning the gap. The CDR3 totals 13 residues. Germline values: CDR1 LGHNA, CDR2 YSLEER. Written as DNA, the CDR3 is TGCGCCAGCAGCCAAGAGGGCTGGGATACGCAGTATTTT. It yields the protein CASSQEGWDTQYF.

This rearrangement joins TRBV27 to TRBJ2-5; unclear D gene. Trimming removed 2 bases from V and 4 bases from J, with 8 bases in between. Germline values: CDR1 MNHEY, CDR2 SMNVEV (reference sequence). The CDR3 extends over 13 amino acids. The CDR3 region has the DNA TGTGCCAGCAGTTTAGGATGGAGAGAGACCCAGTACTTC. As protein: CASSLGWRETQYF.

This clone has a handful of counts. This sequence joins TRBV11-2 and TRBJ1-4; 7 bases are shared with TRBD1. This CDR3 is 15 amino acids long. J lost 6 bases, V lost 4 bases, and 8 bases had no gene match. CDR1 is SGHAT, CDR2 FQNNGV, per germline. The chain's CDR3 is CASSSDRLIDEKLFF. For the CDR3, the DNA is TGTGCCAGCAGCTCGGACAGGCTGATAGATGAAAAACTGTTTTTT.

CDR3 DNA: TGTGCCAGCAGGGAAACCCCGACAGAAACAGATACGCAGTATTTT. This codes for CASRETPTETDTQYF. The V gene is TRBV2, the J gene TRBJ2-3; a weak D match, TRBD1 (5 bases). There are 15 residues in the CDR3. Germline-derived CDR1 and CDR2 are SNHLY and FYNNEI. V was shortened by 6 bases and J by 3 bases, with 16 bases between the two germline ends.

The V and J genes are TRBV19 and TRBJ1-1, with D maybe TRBD1 (6 bases). The CDR3 loop spans 17 amino acids. The germline V gene has CDR1 LNHDA and CDR2 SQIVND (reference sequence). Trimming removed 10 bases at V and 0 bases at J, with 24 bases between. The DNA of the CDR3 is TGTGCCACCCCCAAGAGGTTGGGGGCAAATATGAACACTGAAGCTTTCTTT. It translates to CATPKRLGANMNTEAFF.

The CDR3 region is CASSQWMDEQYF. The CDR3 coding sequence is TGTGCCAGCAGCCAATGGATGGACGAGCAGTACTTC. The chain is built from TRBV3-1 (or the pseudogene TRBV3-2) and TRBJ2-7; D uncertain. Germline values: CDR1 LGHDT, CDR2 YNNKEL (reference sequence). This CDR3 contains 12 residues. The V gene lost 2 bases and the J gene lost 5 bases, with 7 bases spanning the gap.

The chain joins TRBV5-1 to TRBJ2-1; D is unresolved. The germline CDR1 and CDR2 sequences are SGHRS and YFSETQ. This CDR3 region has 15 residues. The V gene lost 4 bases and the J gene lost 4 bases, with 15 bases spanning the gap. CDR3: CASSRSSTSYNEQFF. CDR3 coding DNA: TGCGCCAGCAGCCGATCCTCTACATCTTACAATGAGCAGTTCTTC.

This chain connects TRBV5-4 to TRBJ2-7; 9 bases fit TRBD2. This CDR3 contains 15 residues. The V gene end was trimmed by 3 bases and the J gene end by 0 bases; junction bases not matched to a gene: 4. Looked up from germline, CDR1 is SGHNT and CDR2 is YYREEE (reference sequence). This chain's CDR3 is CASSSSSGSSYEQYF. Here the CDR3 DNA reads TGTGCCAGCAGCTCGAGTAGCGGGAGCTCCTACGAGCAGTACTTC.

The chain has TRBV5-5 and TRBJ2-7, with no clear D. This CDR3 is built from 13 residues. Trimming took 6 bases from V and 1 from J, leaving 11 bases between them. Germline lookup yields CDR1 SGHKS and CDR2 YYEKEE (reference sequence). The CDR3 loop is CASIPVGSYEQYF. The CDR3 nucleotides read TGTGCCAGCATCCCCGTAGGGTCCTACGAGCAGTACTTC.

The chain recombines TRBV6-5 with TRBJ2-1, with 9 bases matching TRBD2. After removal of 2 bases from V and 6 bases from J, the junction contained 5 bases not matched to a gene. This CDR3 is built from 15 residues. Germline V gene sequence: CDR1 MNHEY, CDR2 SVGAGI. CDR3 DNA: TGTGCCAGCAGTTACGGCTCTAGCGGGACCAATGAGCAGTTCTTC. This codes for CASSYGSSGTNEQFF.

The chain has TRBV3-1 (or the pseudogene TRBV3-2) and TRBJ2-3; 11 bases align to TRBD2. The V gene's germline CDR1 is LGHDT and CDR2 YNNKEL (reference sequence). Losses at the gene ends were 1 base for V and 4 bases for J; bases not matched to a gene: 4. The CDR3 totals 16 residues. This CDR3 is CASSQVLAGAADTQYF. The CDR3 coding sequence is TGTGCCAGCAGCCAAGTACTAGCGGGAGCGGCAGATACGCAGTATTTT.

The chain links TRBV5-1 to TRBJ2-3; tentatively, D is TRBD1 (5 bases). The germline V and J ends were trimmed by 3 bases and 4 bases, with 18 bases remaining between them. This CDR3 has 16 amino acids. Looked up from germline, CDR1 is SGHRS and CDR2 is YFSETQ. The chain's CDR3 is CASSYAAPQGSDTQYF. The CDR3 DNA is TGCGCCAGCAGCTACGCAGCCCCCCAGGGCTCAGATACGCAGTATTTT.

The J gene is TRBJ2-1, the V gene TRBV18, with D possibly being TRBD1 or TRBD2 (5 bases each). CDR3 length: 14 amino acids. CDR1 is KGHSH, CDR2 LQKENI, per germline. Deletions cut 1 base from V and 6 bases from J, with 10 bases between. Here the CDR3 reads CASSPLGVANEQFF. CDR3 sequence (DNA): TGTGCCAGCTCACCACTGGGGGTGGCCAATGAGCAGTTCTTC.

The chain is built from TRBV20-1 and TRBJ2-1; D may be TRBD2 (6 bases). Germline V gives CDR1 DFQATT, CDR2 SNEGSKA (reference sequence). Deletions cut 3 bases from V and 2 bases from J, with 11 bases between. This CDR3 spans 14 amino acids. The CDR3 reads CSASRAGPYNEQFF. The DNA of the CDR3 is TGCAGTGCTAGTCGAGCGGGTCCCTACAATGAGCAGTTCTTC.

The chain links TRBV2 to TRBJ2-3; TRBD2 matches at 9 bases. The trim removed 3 bases at V and 6 bases at J, leaving 10 bases unmatched. Germline V gene data show CDR1 as SNHLY and CDR2 as FYNNEI. The CDR3 has 16 amino acids. The CDR3 spells CASSDGGSGSTDTQYF. The DNA for the CDR3 is TGTGCCAGCAGTGACGGGGGTAGCGGGAGTACCGATACGCAGTATTTT. Based on the CDR3 plus reference TRBV2 and TRBJ2-3, the full variable domain is EPEVTQTPSHQVTQMGQEVILRCVPISNHLYFYWYRQILGQKVEFLVSFYNNEISEKSEIFDDQFSVERPDGSNFTLKIRSTKLEDSAMYFCASSDGGSGSTDTQYFGPGTRLTVL.

The chain carries TRBV7-2 and TRBJ1-4; 7 nucleotides line up with TRBD1. The V and J ends lost 0 bases and 8 bases, in that order; junction bases with no gene match: 0. The CDR3 spans 13 residues. The V gene's germline CDR1 is SGHTA and CDR2 FQGNSA. The chain's CDR3 is CASSLAGGEKLFF. Here the CDR3 DNA reads TGTGCCAGCAGCTTAGCAGGGGGCGAAAAACTGTTTTTT.

V usage is TRBV5-6 and J usage is TRBJ2-3; TRBD2 matches at 11 bases. The V gene end was trimmed by 1 base and the J gene end by 3 bases; junction bases not matched to a gene: 4. The CDR3 extends over 16 amino acids. Germline V gives CDR1 SGHDT, CDR2 YYEEEE. DNA for the CDR3: TGTGCCAGCAGCTTGCGTCTAGCGGGAGGAACAGATACGCAGTATTTT. Its translation: CASSLRLAGGTDTQYF.

This chain connects TRBV18 to TRBJ2-7; no clear D gene. Germline lookup yields CDR1 KGHSH and CDR2 LQKENI. The CDR3 length is 15 residues. V shed 3 bases and J shed 2 bases, with 14 bases lying between them. CDR3 in amino acids: CASSPVPGQPYEQYF. The CDR3 DNA sequence: TGTGCCAGCTCACCGGTCCCCGGGCAGCCCTACGAGCAGTACTTC.

This clone was counted once. The chain combines TRBV27 with TRBJ1-6; 7 bases line up with TRBD1. V trimming: 6 bases; J trimming: 3 bases; junction bases outside the gene matches: 8. The CDR3 totals 16 residues. Germline V gene data show CDR1 as MNHEY and CDR2 as SMNVEV (reference sequence). CDR3 DNA: TGTGCCAGCAGGGCTACAGGGGTAAACTATAATTCACCCCTCCACTTT. It translates to CASRATGVNYNSPLHF.

The chain combines TRBV29-1 with TRBJ2-4, with 9 bases fitting TRBD1. Unmatched junction bases numbered 11, after V lost 6 bases and J lost 8 bases. CDR1 is SQVTM and CDR2 is ANQGSEA in the germline V gene. The CDR3 is 14 amino acids. The CDR3 region is CSVPQGTGRYIQYF. In nucleotides, the CDR3 is TGCAGCGTACCCCAAGGGACAGGGAGGTACATTCAGTACTTC.

This clone was picked up one time. The chain employs TRBV30 and TRBJ2-2; D is possibly TRBD1 (5 bases). Germline CDR1 is GTSNPN and CDR2 is SVGIG (reference sequence). CDR3 size: 15 residues. The V end was cut by 0 bases, the J end by 6 bases, with 14 bases between. The CDR3 region is CAWSVLSRVAGELFF. CDR3 nucleotide sequence: TGTGCCTGGAGTGTACTCTCCAGGGTGGCCGGGGAGCTGTTTTTT.